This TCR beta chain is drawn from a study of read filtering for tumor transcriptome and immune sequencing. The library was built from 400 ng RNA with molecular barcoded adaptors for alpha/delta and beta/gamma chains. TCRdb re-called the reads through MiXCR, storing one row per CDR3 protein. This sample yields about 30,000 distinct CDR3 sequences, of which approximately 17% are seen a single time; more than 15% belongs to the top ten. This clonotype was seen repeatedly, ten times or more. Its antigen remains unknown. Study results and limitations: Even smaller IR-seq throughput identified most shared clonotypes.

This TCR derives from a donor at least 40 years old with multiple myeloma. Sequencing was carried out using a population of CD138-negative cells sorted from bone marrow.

The DNA for the CDR3 is TGTGCCAGCAGCTTAGGACCGACGGTCATGAACACTGAAGCTTTCTTT. This translates into CASSLGPTVMNTEAFF. The chain is built from TRBV7-2 and TRBJ1-1; D is unresolved. Per germline, CDR1 SGHTA and CDR2 FQGNSA. The CDR3 extends over 16 amino acids. V was pared by 1 base and J by 0 bases, with 12 bases between.